Shown below are 26 T cell receptor beta chains from a single sample sequenced in a study of cytomegalovirus exposure and HLA in healthy donors. The PCR employed 60 Vbeta primers together with 13 Jbeta primers. Profiling relied on immunoSEQ multiplex PCR, and the TCRdb table lists in-frame clones only, not all of them. The sample records 100,000 to 120,000 clones, about 64% being singletons. The source material was PBMCs. These receptors were taken from a man between 18 and 29 years old in good health and CMV-seropositive.

The chain has TRBV10-3 and TRBJ2-3, with D tentatively TRBD1 (6 bases). The CDR3 is made up of 12 amino acids. V dropped 6 bases and J dropped 5 bases, with 9 bases sitting between them. CDR1 and CDR2 (germline): ENHRY, SYGVKD. DNA of the CDR3: TGTGCCATCAGGCAGACAGGAGATACGCAGTATTTT. Translated, it gives CAIRQTGDTQYF.

This chain connects TRBV10-2 to TRBJ1-2; possibly TRBD1 for D (5 bases). Germline V CDR1 and CDR2: WSHSY, SAAADI. The CDR3 spans 13 residues. V was shortened by 0 bases and J by 8 bases, with 10 bases between the two germline ends. The CDR3 region is CASSESRVRGYTF. CDR3 nucleotide sequence: TGCGCCAGCAGTGAGTCCAGGGTAAGGGGCTACACCTTC.

The chain is built from TRBV4-2 and TRBJ2-1; perhaps TRBD2 as D (5 bases). V was cut by 0 bases and J by 9 bases, with 12 bases left in between. The CDR3 has 14 residues. CDR1 and CDR2 (germline): LGHNA, YNFKEQ. The CDR3 region is CASSQDSLAGEQFF. The CDR3 DNA is TGTGCCAGCAGCCAAGATTCCCTAGCCGGTGAGCAGTTCTTC.

The V call is TRBV19, the J call TRBJ1-5; unclear D gene. CDR3 length: 15 residues. The V gene lost 5 bases and the J gene lost 2 bases, with 13 bases spanning the gap. The germline CDR1 and CDR2 sequences are LNHDA and SQIVND (reference sequence). The CDR3 nucleotides read TGTGCCAGTAGTCCTCCGTATCGGGGCAATCAGCCCCAGCATTTT. Encoded protein: CASSPPYRGNQPQHF.

The chain combines TRBV6-6 with TRBJ1-1; TRBD1 aligns across 9 bases. This CDR3 region has 15 residues. The V gene's germline CDR1 is MNHNY and CDR2 SVGAGI (reference sequence). Trimming removed 7 bases from V and 11 bases from J; junction bases left unmatched: 17. The CDR3 region is CASTSGQGIRWWAFF. The CDR3 bases are TGTGCCAGCACATCGGGACAGGGCATCCGTTGGTGGGCTTTCTTT.

The J gene is TRBJ1-1, the V gene TRBV28; TRBD1 might be the D (6 bases). The CDR3 runs 10 residues. From germline, CDR1 is MDHEN and CDR2 SYDVKM. The ends were cut back, 9 bases at V and 10 bases at J, with 12 bases in the middle. The CDR3 reads CASQGTRAFF. In DNA form, the CDR3 reads TGTGCCAGTCAGGGGACCAGAGCTTTCTTT.

The chain has TRBV7-9 and TRBJ1-2, with D possibly TRBD1 on 6 matching bases. CDR1 SEHNR and CDR2 FQNEAQ come from the germline V gene (reference sequence). The V and J ends lost 0 bases and 2 bases respectively, with 10 bases between them. CDR3 length: 15 amino acids. The CDR3: CASSLAGAINYGYTF. The CDR3 DNA is TGTGCCAGCAGCTTAGCGGGGGCAATCAACTATGGCTACACCTTC.

This clone appeared a single time. The CDR3 loop reads CASSDFWLAGGNQETQYF. In nucleotides, the CDR3 is TGCGCCAGCAGTGATTTTTGGCTAGCGGGGGGAAACCAAGAGACCCAGTACTTC. The chain couples TRBV10-2 to TRBJ2-5; 11 nucleotides match TRBD2. V was clipped by 3 bases and J by 0 bases; unmatched bases: 9. The CDR3 runs to 18 residues. Germline V gives CDR1 WSHSY, CDR2 SAAADI.

This clone was recorded only once. The rearrangement joins TRBV11-2 to TRBJ1-2; TRBD1 aligns across 7 bases. The CDR3 has 15 amino acids. J gave up 6 bases and V 5 bases, and 12 bases lay outside the gene matches. Germline CDR1 and CDR2: SGHAT and FQNNGV. CDR3 nucleotides: TGTGCCAGCAGCGGGACGGGGACAGTCTCCAATGGCTACACCTTC. As protein: CASSGTGTVSNGYTF.

The chain combines TRBV5-1 with TRBJ2-1; TRBD2 matches at 12 bases. CDR1 is SGHRS and CDR2 is YFSETQ in the germline V gene. The ends lost 4 bases at V and 10 bases at J; junction bases unmatched: 12. This CDR3 spans 16 amino acids. CDR3 sequence: CASSVGLAGLAKEQFF. The CDR3 DNA reads as TGCGCCAGCAGCGTTGGACTAGCGGGGCTGGCGAAGGAGCAGTTCTTC.

The chain links TRBV19 to TRBJ1-5, with a possible D match to TRBD1 (6 bases). V lost 0 bases to trimming and J lost 3 bases, with 9 bases between them. Per germline, CDR1 LNHDA and CDR2 SQIVND (reference sequence). This CDR3 contains 15 residues. This CDR3 is CASSIDRTDNQPQHF. The CDR3 region has the DNA TGTGCCAGTAGTATAGATCGGACAGACAATCAGCCCCAGCATTTT.

This sequence joins TRBV2 and TRBJ1-2; D unclear. The CDR3 totals 10 residues. Germline assignment: CDR1 SNHLY and CDR2 FYNNEI. V dropped 9 bases and J dropped 6 bases, with 8 bases sitting between them. The CDR3: CARRVDGYTF. The CDR3 DNA reads TGTGCCAGGAGGGTAGATGGCTACACCTTC.

V usage is TRBV14 and J usage is TRBJ1-4; 8 nucleotides line up with TRBD1. The CDR3 extends over 15 amino acids. Germline loops: CDR1 SGHDN, CDR2 FVKESK. After removal of 1 base from V and 8 bases from J, the junction contained 6 bases not matched to a gene. The CDR3 loop is CASSQAGTGWEKLFF. The CDR3 DNA is TGTGCCAGCAGCCAAGCCGGGACAGGTTGGGAAAAACTGTTTTTT.

This rearrangement joins TRBV4-2 to TRBJ1-5; D is undetermined. The CDR3 is 18 amino acids. Germline V gives CDR1 LGHNA, CDR2 YNFKEQ. V was clipped by 4 bases and J by 0 bases, with 19 bases between them. The CDR3 DNA follows: TGTGCCAGCAGCCTGCTGGAGGATATATCCTATAGCAATCAGCCCCAGCATTTT. The encoded protein is CASSLLEDISYSNQPQHF.

The chain links TRBV27 to TRBJ2-7, with 10 bases that match TRBD1. This CDR3 has 15 amino acids. V lost 5 bases and J lost 4; bases outside the gene matches: 8. The germline gives CDR1 MNHEY, CDR2 SMNVEV (reference sequence). In DNA form, the CDR3 reads TGTGCCAGCAGTCTTACACCGGGACAGGGGTACGAGCAGTACTTC. This gives the protein CASSLTPGQGYEQYF.

DNA for the CDR3: TGCGCCAGCAGCTTGGCTTTGGGCTTCGATGGCTACACCTTC. The encoded protein is CASSLALGFDGYTF. The V and J genes are TRBV5-1 and TRBJ1-2; D gene ambiguous. CDR3 length equals 14 residues. Germline CDR1 is SGHRS and CDR2 is YFSETQ. The V end was cut by 0 bases, the J end by 6 bases, with 12 bases between.

The V call is TRBV13, the J call TRBJ2-2; 9 bases match TRBD2. The V gene's germline CDR1 is PRHDT and CDR2 FYEKMQ (reference sequence). V lost 7 bases to trimming and J lost 7 bases; unmatched junction nucleotides: 10. There are 15 residues in the CDR3. The CDR3 DNA reads as TGTGCCAGCACCCGGGCGGGGGGGCCTCTCGGGGAGCTGTTTTTT. Translated: CASTRAGGPLGELFF.

This clone occurred once. V usage is TRBV6-1 and J usage is TRBJ1-2; weak D call: TRBD1 (5 bases). V was trimmed by 8 bases and J by 6 bases, leaving 13 bases between them. Looked up from germline, CDR1 is MNHNS and CDR2 is SASEGT. CDR3 size: 12 residues. The CDR3 protein is CASLSGYDGYTF. In DNA form, the CDR3 reads TGTGCCAGCTTGTCAGGGTACGATGGCTACACCTTC.

This clone was seen only a few times. This sequence joins TRBV11-1 and TRBJ2-7; 8 nucleotides match TRBD1. The V gene's germline CDR1 is SGHAT and CDR2 FQDESV (reference sequence). The CDR3 loop spans 15 amino acids. Trimming at V came to 5 bases and at J to 2 bases, leaving 8 bases not matched to a gene. As DNA, the CDR3 is TGTGCCAGCAGCGCAGACAGGGGCGCAGCCTACGAGCAGTACGTC. It is translated as CASSADRGAAYEQYV.

This chain connects TRBV6-1 to TRBJ2-1; a possible D gene is TRBD2 (7 bases). The CDR3 has 15 amino acids. Germline V lookup: CDR1 MNHNS, CDR2 SASEGT. V lost 1 base and J lost 9, with 16 bases in between. The CDR3 coding sequence is TGTGCCAGCAGTGAAGTTGGCAACAGGGAGGGTGAGCAGTTCTTC. Protein: CASSEVGNREGEQFF.

This clone was recorded once. V is TRBV6-5 and J is TRBJ2-6; D might be TRBD1 (5 bases). Germline V lookup: CDR1 MNHEY, CDR2 SVGAGI. V was shortened by 9 bases and J by 0 bases, with 9 bases between the two germline ends. The CDR3 is 14 amino acids. CDR3 sequence: CASQQGSGANVLTF. In DNA, the CDR3 is TGTGCCAGTCAGCAGGGCTCTGGGGCCAACGTCCTGACTTTC.

The chain carries TRBV5-1 and TRBJ2-1, with 10 bases identical to TRBD2. Per the germline V gene, CDR1 is SGHRS and CDR2 is YFSETQ. This CDR3 region has 14 residues. The junction had 1 base not matched to a gene; V was cut back by 0 bases and J by 7 bases. CDR3: CASSLDSGRNEQFF. The CDR3 DNA is TGCGCCAGCAGCTTGGATAGCGGGAGGAATGAGCAGTTCTTC.

This clone was detected only once. This chain connects TRBV15 to TRBJ1-6, with 7 bases lining up with TRBD1. CDR1 and CDR2 from the germline V gene are LNHNV and YYDKDF (reference sequence). CDR3 size: 15 residues. The J segment lost 8 bases and the V segment lost 5 bases, leaving 9 bases of the junction unmatched. The CDR3 reads CATSSARGLYSPLHF. The CDR3 DNA reads as TGTGCCACCAGCTCCGCAAGGGGGCTGTATTCACCCCTCCACTTT.

The genes are TRBV18 and TRBJ1-6; 7 bases match TRBD1. The length of the CDR3 is 15 residues. The V gene's germline CDR1 is KGHSH and CDR2 LQKENI. Unmatched junction bases numbered 7, after V lost 8 bases and J lost 3 bases. Written as DNA, the CDR3 is TGTGCCAGCCAACAGGGGATAGGCTATAATTCACCCCTCCACTTT. This sequence encodes CASQQGIGYNSPLHF.

Concerning this clone: Other DNA variants within this sample encode the same CDR3. V usage is TRBV30 and J usage is TRBJ1-4; D may be TRBD1 (6 bases). V was shortened by 4 bases and J by 10 bases, with 16 bases between the two germline ends. Germline V CDR1 and CDR2: GTSNPN, SVGIG (reference sequence). The CDR3 length is 13 residues. The CDR3 region has the DNA TGTGCCTGGATATCCAGGGGTGGAGGAAAACTGTTTTTT. This codes for CAWISRGGGKLFF.

The chain uses TRBV19 and TRBJ2-1; 7 bases line up with TRBD1. The CDR3 runs to 15 residues. CDR1 is LNHDA, CDR2 SQIVND, per germline (reference sequence). V shed 3 bases and J 5 bases; nucleotides not matched to a gene: 7. CDR3 sequence reads: CASSMTGNGHNEQFF. The CDR3 nucleotides read TGTGCCAGTAGTATGACAGGGAACGGACACAATGAGCAGTTCTTC.